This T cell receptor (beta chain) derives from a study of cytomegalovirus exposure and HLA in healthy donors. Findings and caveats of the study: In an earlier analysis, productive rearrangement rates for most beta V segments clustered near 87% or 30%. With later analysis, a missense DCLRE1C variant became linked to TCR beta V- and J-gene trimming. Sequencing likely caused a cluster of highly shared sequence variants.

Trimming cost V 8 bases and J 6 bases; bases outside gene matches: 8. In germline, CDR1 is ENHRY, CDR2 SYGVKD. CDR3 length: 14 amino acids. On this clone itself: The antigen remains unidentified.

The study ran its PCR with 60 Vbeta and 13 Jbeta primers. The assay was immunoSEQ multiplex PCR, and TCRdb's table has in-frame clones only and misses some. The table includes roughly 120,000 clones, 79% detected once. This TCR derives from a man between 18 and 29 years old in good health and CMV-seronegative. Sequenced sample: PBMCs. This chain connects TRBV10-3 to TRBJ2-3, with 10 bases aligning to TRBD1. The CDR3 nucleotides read TGTGCCATCGCCCCGGGACAGGGGACGGATACGCAGTATTTT. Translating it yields CAIAPGQGTDTQYF.